These 5 T cell receptor beta chains share one sample of origin, sequenced in a study of blood T cell repertoires in COVID-19. Only in-frame clones appear in the TCRdb table, and some are missing; sequencing was by immunoSEQ multiplex PCR. The table shows roughly 500,000 clones, with roughly 90% occurring only once. Sequenced: PBMCs or T cells enriched from blood (not recorded which). The origin of the receptors is a woman between 40 and 55 years old who had recovered from COVID-19.

V and J are TRBV5-1 and TRBJ1-1, with TRBD1 matching over 9 bases. This CDR3 region has 15 residues. Trimming took 3 bases from V and 2 from J; bases not matched to a gene: 5. Germline assignment: CDR1 SGHRS and CDR2 YFSETQ. The CDR3, as DNA: TGCGCCAGCAGCTACCAGACAGGGGGAAACACTGAAGCTTTCTTT. It yields the protein CASSYQTGGNTEAFF.

This clone was counted once. This chain's CDR3 is CASSYSTGEQYF. The DNA of the CDR3 is TGTGCCAGCAGTTACTCGACGGGCGAGCAGTACTTC. The rearrangement links TRBV6-2 or TRBV6-3 to TRBJ2-7; D ambiguous. The CDR3 contains 12 residues. The germline CDR1 and CDR2 sequences are MNHEY and SVGEGT. Deletions cut 0 bases from V and 6 bases from J, with 6 bases between.

The chain uses TRBV6-5 and TRBJ2-1; 9 bases are shared with TRBD2. V was clipped by 6 bases and J by 6 bases; unmatched bases: 6. Germline CDR1 MNHEY, CDR2 SVGAGI. The CDR3 length is 14 residues. The CDR3 nucleotides are TGTGCCAGCAGGCTACTAGCGGGCATCAATGAGCAGTTCTTC. It encodes CASRLLAGINEQFF.

This clone was seen a single time. The V gene is TRBV3-1 (or the pseudogene TRBV3-2), the J gene TRBJ1-2, with D perhaps TRBD1 (5 bases). The CDR3 is 13 amino acids. Trimming took 8 bases from V and 0 from J, leaving 10 bases between them. Germline CDR1 LGHDT, CDR2 YNNKEL (reference sequence). The DNA for the CDR3 is TGTGCCAGCCGGATGACAGCTAACTATGGCTACACCTTC. Translating it yields CASRMTANYGYTF.

The chain is built from TRBV29-1 and TRBJ1-5, with 11 bases matching TRBD1. Per germline, CDR1 SQVTM and CDR2 ANQGSEA. V shed 6 bases and J 6 bases; nucleotides not matched to a gene: 7. The CDR3 sequence is 14 residues long. The DNA for the CDR3 is TGCAGCGTAATCTCCGGGACAGGGGGTCAGCCCCAGCATTTT. It encodes CSVISGTGGQPQHF.